This T cell receptor beta chain was identified in a study of read filtering for tumor transcriptome and immune sequencing. Study-level background: IR-seq gave about 4.05 to 11 million TCR reads per sample; RNA-seq gave roughly 80 to 1,400. Study conclusions and caveats: In IR-seq, single-read clonotypes were around four fifths of clonotypes but around 3.5% of reads. Sorted CD138-negative bone marrow cells were not purified T cells.

With regard to this clonotype: Its antigen is as yet unknown. A much more abundant neighbour one base away suggests this may be a read error.

Molecular barcoded adaptors covering alpha/delta and beta/gamma chains were used on around 400 ng RNA. MiXCR, run by TCRdb on the reads, gives a single entry per CDR3 protein. The profile shows more than 100,000 distinct CDR3 sequences, over 10% of them singletons. V gave up 8 bases and J gave up 5 bases; unmatched junction bases: 3. The CDR3 totals 12 residues. Per the germline V gene, CDR1 is ENHRY and CDR2 is SYGVKD. This TCR was recovered from a donor at least 40 years old with multiple myeloma. Sequenced material: a population of CD138-negative cells sorted from bone marrow. This chain uses TRBV10-3 with TRBJ2-7; 10 positions match TRBD1. The CDR3 sequence: CAIGTGANEQYF. CDR3 nucleotides: TGTGCCATCGGGACAGGGGCCAACGAGCAGTACTTC.